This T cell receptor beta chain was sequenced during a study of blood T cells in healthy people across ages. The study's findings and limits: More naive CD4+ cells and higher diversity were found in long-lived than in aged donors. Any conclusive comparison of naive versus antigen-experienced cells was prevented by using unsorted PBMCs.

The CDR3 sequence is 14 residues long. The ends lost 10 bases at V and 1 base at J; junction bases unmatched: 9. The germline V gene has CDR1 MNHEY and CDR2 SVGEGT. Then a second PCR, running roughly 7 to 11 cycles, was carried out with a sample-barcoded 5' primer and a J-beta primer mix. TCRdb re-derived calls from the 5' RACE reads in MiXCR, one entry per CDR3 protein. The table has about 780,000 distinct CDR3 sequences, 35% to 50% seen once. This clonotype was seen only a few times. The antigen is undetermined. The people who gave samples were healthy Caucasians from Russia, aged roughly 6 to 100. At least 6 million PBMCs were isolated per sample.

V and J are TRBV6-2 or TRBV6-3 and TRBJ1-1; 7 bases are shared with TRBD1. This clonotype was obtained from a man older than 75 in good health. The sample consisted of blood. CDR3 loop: CATNQGVENTEAFF. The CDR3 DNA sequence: TGTGCCACCAACCAGGGGGTAGAGAACACTGAAGCTTTCTTT.